A selection of T cell receptor beta chains follows, all from one sample in a study of cytomegalovirus exposure and HLA in healthy donors. TCRdb keeps only in-frame clones here, not all; method: immunoSEQ multiplex PCR. In the table there are under 300,000 clones, around 87% of which are singletons. Sequencing used PBMCs. The receptors shown here come from a woman aged 18 to 35 in good health and CMV-seronegative. Both conserved end residues are part of each CDR3. D genes are given only for firm matches. Rows may omit the clone size; those that give it use once, few, many or a size class.

d_gene	v_gene	abundance	j_gene	CDR3aa	CDR3nt
NA	TRBV6-4	NA	TRBJ2-2	CASSLRGNFAGELFF	TGTGCCAGCAGTCTCAGGGGAAATTTTGCCGGGGAGCTGTTTTTT
TRBD1	TRBV29-1	NA	TRBJ2-2	CSVERQGASIGELFF	TGCAGCGTCGAACGACAGGGGGCCTCTATCGGGGAGCTGTTTTTT
NA	TRBV5-1	NA	TRBJ2-7	CASRDIGKEQYF	TGCGCCAGCAGGGACATTGGAAAGGAGCAGTACTTC
NA	TRBV30	NA	TRBJ1-1	CAWSPGFFNTEAFF	TGTGCCTGGAGTCCAGGGTTCTTTAACACTGAAGCTTTCTTT
NA	TRBV6-1	NA	TRBJ2-1	CASSESQNQFF	TGTGCCAGCAGTGAAAGTCAGAACCAGTTCTTC
TRBD1	TRBV7-3	NA	TRBJ1-2	CASSLTGTDNYGYTF	TGTGCCAGCAGCTTAACAGGGACAGATAACTATGGCTACACCTTC
NA	TRBV5-6	once	TRBJ2-3	CASSQKPRDRTQYF	TGTGCCAGCAGCCAGAAACCCAGGGATCGTACGCAGTATTTT
TRBD1	TRBV6-5	once	TRBJ1-1	CASSGQGLNTEAFF	TGTGCCAGCAGCGGACAGGGGTTGAACACTGAAGCTTTCTTT
TRBD1	TRBV7-9	NA	TRBJ2-7	CASSLGQGHEQYF	TGTGCCAGCAGCTTAGGACAGGGCCACGAGCAGTACTTC
NA	TRBV7-6	NA	TRBJ1-1	CASSLGPGMVPEAFF	TGTGCCAGCAGCTTAGGTCCAGGGATGGTTCCTGAAGCTTTCTTT
NA	TRBV4-1	once	TRBJ1-3	CASSQEAISGNTIYF	TGCGCCAGCAGCCAAGAGGCCATCTCTGGAAACACCATATATTTT
TRBD2	TRBV28	NA	TRBJ2-6	CASSGGDSGANVLTF	TGTGCCAGCAGCGGGGGGGACTCTGGGGCCAACGTCCTGACTTTC
TRBD1	TRBV12-5	NA	TRBJ1-2	CASGLGGQIYTF	TGTGCTAGTGGTTTGGGGGGACAGATCTACACCTTC
NA	TRBV7-2	NA	TRBJ1-2	CASSLRQSYGYTF	TGTGCCAGCAGCTTAAGACAGAGCTATGGCTACACCTTC
NA	TRBV5-6	NA	TRBJ1-2	CASRPGEGYGYTF	TGTGCCAGCAGGCCAGGGGAGGGGTATGGCTACACCTTC
NA	TRBV27	NA	TRBJ1-6	CASFPGGSGNSPLHF	TGTGCCAGCTTCCCGGGGGGAAGCGGTAATTCACCCCTCCACTTT
NA	TRBV30	NA	TRBJ2-1	CAWRLLEVPYNEQFF	TGTGCCTGGAGACTTCTGGAGGTCCCCTACAATGAGCAGTTCTTC
NA	TRBV19	NA	TRBJ1-1	CASSIVGQSNTEAFF	TGTGCCAGTAGTATAGTCGGACAGTCGAACACTGAAGCTTTCTTT
NA	TRBV7-2	NA	TRBJ2-1	CASSVITGYEQFF	TGTGCCAGCAGCGTAATCACAGGGTATGAGCAGTTCTTC
NA	TRBV28	NA	TRBJ1-5	CASHYSNQPQHF	TGTGCCAGTCACTATAGCAATCAGCCCCAGCATTTT
NA	TRBV2	NA	TRBJ1-2	CASRGEVGINGYTF	TGTGCCTCTCGCGGGGAGGTAGGCATTAATGGCTACACCTTC
NA	TRBV6-5	NA	TRBJ1-5	CASSYSIGYGQPQHF	TGTGCCAGCAGTTACTCGATCGGTTACGGTCAGCCCCAGCATTTT
NA	TRBV28	NA	TRBJ2-7	CASSLSSGEQYF	TGTGCCAGCAGTTTATCAAGCGGGGAGCAGTACTTC
TRBD1	TRBV29-1	NA	TRBJ1-4	CSVGGQAGEKLFF	TGCAGCGTTGGGGGACAGGCGGGTGAAAAACTGTTTTTT
TRBD1	TRBV15	NA	TRBJ2-7	CATSRDPGQRQYF	TGTGCCACCAGCAGAGATCCGGGACAGCGGCAGTACTTC
NA	TRBV19	NA	TRBJ2-5	CASSTHPGTEGGRTQYF	TGTGCCAGTAGTACCCACCCCGGGACAGAGGGGGGAAGGACCCAGTACTTC
TRBD2	TRBV27	NA	TRBJ2-7	CASSRLAGGSYEQYF	TGTGCCAGCAGCAGACTAGCGGGGGGCTCCTACGAGCAGTACTTC
NA	TRBV7-2	NA	TRBJ2-2	CASSLAFEHQTNTGELFF	TGTGCCAGCAGCTTAGCGTTTGAGCACCAAACGAACACCGGGGAGCTGTTTTTT
TRBD1	TRBV14	NA	TRBJ2-7	CASSSVGTGVSLEQYF	TGTGCCAGCAGCTCGGTCGGTACAGGGGTGTCCCTCGAGCAGTACTTC
NA	TRBV2	NA	TRBJ1-5	CASSRTPSNQPQHF	TGTGCCAGCAGTCGGACACCAAGCAATCAGCCCCAGCATTTT
TRBD1	TRBV5-1	NA	TRBJ1-5	CASSVTGGLNQPQHF	TGCGCCAGCAGCGTAACAGGGGGCCTCAATCAGCCCCAGCATTTT
TRBD1	TRBV4-1	NA	TRBJ2-7	CASRSPGTGDHEQYF	TGCGCCAGCCGCTCCCCCGGGACAGGGGACCACGAGCAGTACTTC
TRBD1	TRBV13	NA	TRBJ2-5	CASSQTTGQETQYF	TGTGCCAGCAGCCAAACGACAGGGCAAGAGACCCAGTACTTC
TRBD1	TRBV7-9	NA	TRBJ1-4	CASSLVPGQGEKLFF	TGTGCCAGCAGCTTAGTTCCGGGACAGGGGGAAAAACTGTTTTTT
TRBD1	TRBV7-9	NA	TRBJ2-1	CASSLDILDRGEWWKFF	TGTGCCAGCAGCTTAGATATTTTGGACAGGGGAGAATGGTGGAAGTTCTTC
NA	TRBV9	NA	TRBJ1-4	CASSLPGSNEKLFF	TGTGCCAGCAGCCTACCAGGCTCCAATGAAAAACTGTTTTTT
TRBD2	TRBV4-3	NA	TRBJ2-7	CASSQASLSGTSGGAYEQYF	TGCGCCAGCAGCCAAGCCTCTCTTTCGGGGACTAGCGGGGGGGCTTACGAGCAGTACTTC
TRBD1	TRBV6-5	NA	TRBJ2-7	CASSPRDRGFYEQYF	TGTGCCAGCAGCCCCAGGGACAGGGGGTTCTACGAGCAGTACTTC
TRBD2	TRBV19	NA	TRBJ2-3	CASSHRGDSPWDTQYF	TGTGCCAGTAGCCACCGGGGGGATTCCCCTTGGGATACGCAGTATTTT
TRBD2	TRBV4-1	NA	TRBJ2-2	CASSQRGGPGELFF	TGCGCCAGCAGCCAGCGGGGGGGACCCGGGGAGCTGTTTTTT